The next 25 T cell receptor beta chains were all read from a single sample in a study of blood T cell repertoires in COVID-19. Clones were sequenced by immunoSEQ multiplex PCR, and TCRdb holds only the in-frame ones, with some missing. Counted here are some 16,000 clones, approximately 86% occurring once; the ten biggest clones make up 13%. The sequencing sample was made of peripheral blood. The receptors come from a human donor in a cohort sampled during active COVID-19.

J is TRBJ1-2 and V is TRBV7-8; 10 bases are a match to TRBD1. With 4 bases clipped from V and 7 bases from J, the junction kept 9 bases outside the gene matches. The CDR3 covers 15 residues. Germline V CDR1 and CDR2: SGHVS, FQNEAQ. CDR3 residues: CASSSGQGIRGGYTF. Written as DNA, the CDR3 is TGTGCCAGCAGCTCGGGACAGGGGATTCGGGGTGGCTACACCTTC.

The J gene is TRBJ2-7, the V gene TRBV18; 7 positions agree with TRBD2. Germline values: CDR1 KGHSH, CDR2 LQKENI. J gave up 6 bases and V 1 base, and 6 bases lay outside the gene matches. The CDR3 runs 14 residues. The CDR3 reads CASSPREGDSEQYF. DNA for the CDR3: TGTGCCAGCTCACCACGGGAGGGTGACAGCGAGCAGTACTTC. The full variable domain, completed using reference TRBV18 and TRBJ2-7, is NAGVMQNPRHLVRRRGQEARLRCSPMKGHSHVYWYRQLPEEGLKFMVYLQKENIIDESGMPKERFSAEFPKEGPSILRIQQVVRGDSAAYFCASSPREGDSEQYFGPGTRLTVT.

The chain links TRBV5-1 to TRBJ2-3; TRBD1 aligns across 9 bases. The CDR3 contains 11 residues. J was trimmed by 11 bases and V by 3 bases; bases with no gene match: 1. CDR1 SGHRS and CDR2 YFSETQ come from the germline V gene. The DNA of the CDR3 is TGCGCCAGCAGCTCGGGACAGGGGCAGTATTTT. As protein: CASSSGQGQYF.

The chain recombines TRBV5-6 with TRBJ2-7; 12 bases map to TRBD2. The CDR3 sequence is 15 residues long. Trimming took 3 bases from V and 2 from J; bases not matched to a gene: 3. The germline V gene encodes CDR1 SGHDT and CDR2 YYEEEE. The CDR3 DNA sequence: TGTGCCAGCAGCTGGCTAGCGGGGGGGACCTACGAGCAGTACTTC. Protein: CASSWLAGGTYEQYF.

Comment on this clone: Compared with germline, one end of the junction differs, possibly owing to a read error. The chain uses TRBV12-3 or TRBV12-4 and TRBJ1-1, with D perhaps TRBD1 (6 bases). This CDR3 region has 11 residues. The CDR3 sequence is CASSLNRARSF. The CDR3 DNA follows: TGTGCCAGCAGTTTAAACAGGGCGAGAAGCTTT.

This rearrangement joins TRBV5-6 to TRBJ2-2; D may be TRBD1 (5 bases). CDR3 length equals 18 residues. CDR1 and CDR2 from the germline V gene are SGHDT and YYEEEE. Trimming left V 3 bases short and J 1 base short, with 19 bases between. The CDR3 loop is CASSSNAGKVWNTGELFF. The DNA for the CDR3 is TGTGCCAGCAGCTCAAATGCAGGGAAGGTATGGAACACCGGGGAGCTGTTTTTT. Full variable domain (rest looked up from reference TRBV5-6 and TRBJ2-2): DAGVTQSPTHLIKTRGQQVTLRCSPKSGHDTVSWYQQALGQGPQFIFQYYEEEERQRGNFPDRFSGHQFPNYSSELNVNALLLGDSALYLCASSSNAGKVWNTGELFFGEGSRLTVL.

Only one count was recorded for this clone. J is TRBJ2-2 and V is TRBV18; TRBD2 might be the D (5 bases). The germline V gene has CDR1 KGHSH and CDR2 LQKENI. CDR3 size: 15 residues. The V and J ends lost 3 bases and 5 bases respectively, with 13 bases between them. DNA for the CDR3: TGTGCCAGCTCACCGGAGCTAGCAGAAACCGGGGAGCTGTTTTTT. Translated, it gives CASSPELAETGELFF. The full variable domain, in which reference TRBV18 and TRBJ2-2 provide the parts outside the CDR3, is NAGVMQNPRHLVRRRGQEARLRCSPMKGHSHVYWYRQLPEEGLKFMVYLQKENIIDESGMPKERFSAEFPKEGPSILRIQQVVRGDSAAYFCASSPELAETGELFFGEGSRLTVL.

J is TRBJ1-2 and V is TRBV9; 8 positions agree with TRBD1. CDR3 length: 14 residues. V lost 0 bases and J lost 8; bases outside the gene matches: 6. Looked up from germline, CDR1 is SGDLS and CDR2 is YYNGEE. The CDR3 sequence is CASSVGGRGQGYTF. The CDR3 DNA is TGTGCCAGCAGCGTAGGTGGCAGGGGGCAAGGCTACACCTTC.

This chain connects TRBV10-1 to TRBJ2-1; a weak D match, TRBD1 (6 bases). Trimming stripped 4 bases from V and 5 bases from J, with 12 bases between. Germline CDR1 WNHNN, CDR2 SYGVQD (reference sequence). The CDR3 consists of 14 residues. CDR3 coding DNA: TGCGCCAGCAGTGTCGGACAGATCAACAATGAGCAGTTCTTC. This gives the protein CASSVGQINNEQFF.

DNA of the CDR3: TGTGCCAGCAGGGGACACGGAAATGAAAAACTGTTTTTT. Amino acids: CASRGHGNEKLFF. The chain uses TRBV7-6 and TRBJ1-4, with D possibly matching TRBD1 (6 bases). CDR3 length equals 13 residues. V dropped 6 bases and J dropped 5 bases, with 10 bases sitting between them. Germline V gene data show CDR1 as SGHVS and CDR2 as FNYEAQ. The complete variable domain, with remaining parts taken from reference TRBV7-6 and TRBJ1-4, reads GAGVSQSPRYKVTKRGQDVALRCDPISGHVSLYWYRQALGQGPEFLTYFNYEAQQDKSGLPNDRFSAERPEGSISTLTIQRTEQRDSAMYRCASRGHGNEKLFFGSGTQLSVL.

The chain recombines TRBV19 with TRBJ2-7; D possibly corresponds to TRBD2 (6 bases). The CDR3 has 14 amino acids. Germline V gene data show CDR1 as LNHDA and CDR2 as SQIVND (reference sequence). Trimming stripped 1 base from V and 6 bases from J, with 13 bases between. In DNA, the CDR3 is TGTGCCAGTAGTATAGGTTTTCGGGGGTTCGAGCAGTACTTC. This encodes CASSIGFRGFEQYF.

The chain couples TRBV2 to TRBJ1-4; the D is unclear. The CDR3 extends over 15 amino acids. The V gene's germline CDR1 is SNHLY and CDR2 FYNNEI. Trimming pared 6 bases from V and 8 bases from J, leaving 19 bases between. The CDR3 DNA reads as TGTGCCAGCAGCCCGACGACGACCCCAGGAGAAAAACTGTTTTTT. Translating it yields CASSPTTTPGEKLFF.

The V call is TRBV4-3, the J call TRBJ2-3; D is undetermined. This CDR3 contains 13 residues. Trimming removed 4 bases at V and 5 bases at J, with 10 bases between. Germline values: CDR1 LGHNA, CDR2 YSLEER. Here the CDR3 reads CASSRAARDTQYF. The CDR3 DNA reads TGCGCCAGCAGCCGCGCAGCTAGAGATACGCAGTATTTT.

The rearrangement joins TRBV6-4 to TRBJ1-2; 11 positions agree with TRBD1. The germline gives CDR1 MRHNA, CDR2 SNTAGT. Trimming cost V 8 bases and J 4 bases; bases outside gene matches: 12. CDR3 length: 16 residues. The CDR3 DNA reads TGTGCCAGCTGCAATGCCAGGGACAGGGGGGGCTATGGCTACACCTTC. Translation: CASCNARDRGGYGYTF.

The chain carries TRBV7-2 and TRBJ1-4; 9 nucleotides agree with TRBD1. The length of the CDR3 is 15 residues. Germline lookup yields CDR1 SGHTA and CDR2 FQGNSA. The V and J ends lost 4 bases and 5 bases, in that order; junction bases with no gene match: 5. DNA of the CDR3: TGTGCCAGCAGCTCGTGGGACAGGGCGAATGAAAAACTGTTTTTT. Amino acids: CASSSWDRANEKLFF.

The genes are TRBV3-1 (or the pseudogene TRBV3-2) and TRBJ1-1; possible D gene TRBD1, 6 bases. CDR3 length: 13 amino acids. V gave up 4 bases and J gave up 2 bases, with 8 bases separating them. Per the germline V gene, CDR1 is LGHDT and CDR2 is YNNKEL (reference sequence). CDR3 sequence reads: CASSLGGNTEAFF. The CDR3 bases are TGTGCCAGCAGCCTAGGGGGTAACACTGAAGCTTTCTTT.

The V and J genes are TRBV5-1 and TRBJ2-3; 9 nucleotides agree with TRBD1. This CDR3 has 16 residues. The germline gives CDR1 SGHRS, CDR2 YFSETQ. Trimming took 3 bases from V and 4 from J; bases not matched to a gene: 9. The CDR3 DNA reads as TGCGCCAGCAGCTCCCCGGGACAGGGATCCCCAGATACGCAGTATTTT. Translation: CASSSPGQGSPDTQYF.

The V gene is TRBV7-2, the J gene TRBJ1-5; TRBD1 is a possible D gene (6 bases). V lost 5 bases to trimming and J lost 2 bases, with 22 bases between them. This CDR3 has 18 amino acids. Germline V gives CDR1 SGHTA, CDR2 FQGNSA. The CDR3 reads CASSGGPGKGGGNQPQHF. The CDR3 DNA is TGTGCCAGCAGCGGAGGACCAGGGAAGGGGGGGGGCAATCAGCCCCAGCATTTT.

The rearrangement links TRBV19 to TRBJ2-2; D is ambiguous. Trimming took 1 base from V and 2 from J, leaving 2 bases between them. Germline CDR1 is LNHDA and CDR2 is SQIVND (reference sequence). The CDR3 sequence is 13 residues long. In DNA form, the CDR3 reads TGTGCCAGTAGTATAGCTAACACCGGGGAGCTGTTTTTT. This translates into CASSIANTGELFF.

This clone was picked up a small number of times. V is TRBV19 and J is TRBJ1-4; D not certain. Germline CDR1 and CDR2: LNHDA and SQIVND (reference sequence). Trimming stripped 8 bases from V and 8 bases from J, with 15 bases between. The CDR3 runs 13 residues. The CDR3 DNA sequence: TGTGCCAGTTCGAACCTCCTGGAGGAAAAACTGTTTTTT. This translates into CASSNLLEEKLFF.

The chain recombines TRBV5-1 with TRBJ2-5, with D perhaps TRBD2 (6 bases). This CDR3 is built from 15 residues. CDR1 is SGHRS, CDR2 YFSETQ, per germline. V shed 2 bases and J shed 1 base, with 12 bases lying between them. DNA of the CDR3: TGCGCCAGCAGCTTAACCGGGAGTCGCCAAGAGACCCAGTACTTC. It yields the protein CASSLTGSRQETQYF. The full variable domain, completed using reference TRBV5-1 and TRBJ2-5, is KAGVTQTPRYLIKTRGQQVTLSCSPISGHRSVSWYQQTPGQGLQFLFEYFSETQRNKGNFPGRFSGRQFSNSRSEMNVSTLELGDSALYLCASSLTGSRQETQYFGPGTRLLVL.

The rearrangement links TRBV7-8 to TRBJ2-5; D not certain. There are 15 residues in the CDR3. Trimming stripped 1 base from V and 7 bases from J, with 16 bases between. Germline CDR1 and CDR2: SGHVS and FQNEAQ. CDR3 sequence: CASSLEASESGTQYF. In nucleotides, the CDR3 is TGTGCCAGCAGCTTAGAGGCGTCGGAATCGGGGACCCAGTACTTC.

J is TRBJ2-7 and V is TRBV9; 9 nucleotides agree with TRBD2. Per the germline V gene, CDR1 is SGDLS and CDR2 is YYNGEE. This CDR3 has 13 amino acids. Trimming cost V 0 bases and J 7 bases; bases outside gene matches: 2. The CDR3 spells CASSVVRGGEQYF. DNA of the CDR3: TGTGCCAGCAGCGTAGTGCGGGGGGGAGAGCAGTACTTC.

The rearrangement uses TRBV3-1 (or the pseudogene TRBV3-2) and TRBJ2-3; 7 positions match TRBD2. The germline V gene has CDR1 LGHDT and CDR2 YNNKEL (reference sequence). V was pared by 9 bases and J by 2 bases, with 5 bases of the junction left unmatched. The CDR3 loop spans 13 amino acids. The CDR3: CASDGGDTDTQYF. CDR3 nucleotide sequence: TGTGCCAGTGATGGGGGGGACACAGATACGCAGTATTTT.

V is TRBV24-1 and J is TRBJ2-2; 7 bases map to TRBD1. The CDR3 is made up of 16 amino acids. The germline gives CDR1 KGHDR, CDR2 SFDVKD. J gave up 3 bases and V 3 bases, and 6 bases lay outside the gene matches. CDR3 region: CATSDTGTDHTGELFF. Here the CDR3 DNA reads TGTGCCACCAGTGATACCGGGACAGATCACACCGGGGAGCTGTTTTTT.